A single sample is the source of the 32 T cell receptor beta chains below, sequenced in a study of T cells in Graves' hyperthyroidism and ophthalmopathy. Amplification targeted TCR beta CDR3 regions from RNA transcripts. The TCR CDR3 was amplified in a first-round RT-PCR using the HTBI primer set. MiXCR was run by TCRdb on the multiplex PCR reads, yielding one entry per CDR3 protein. The sample records about 360,000 distinct CDR3 sequences, around 13% being singletons. Material for sequencing was blood. Receptors were obtained from a woman aged 18 to 35 with Graves' hyperthyroidism.

This clonotype appeared once. This sequence joins TRBV3-1 and TRBJ2-1, with TRBD2 matching over 13 bases. V lost 1 base, J lost 6 bases, and 6 bases stayed unmatched. The CDR3 contains 17 residues. Germline V gene data show CDR1 as LGHDT and CDR2 as YNNKEL (reference sequence). CDR3 nucleotides: TGTGCCAGCAGCCAAGTTACTAGCGGGGGGGCTGTCAATGAGCAGTTCTTC. Encoded protein: CASSQVTSGGAVNEQFF.

This clonotype was picked up many times. The V and J genes are TRBV28 and TRBJ2-2, with D unresolved. Germline V gives CDR1 MDHEN, CDR2 SYDVKM. The CDR3 runs to 15 residues. V was pared by 5 bases and J by 4 bases, with 14 bases between. In DNA form, the CDR3 reads TGTGCCAGCAGTCTCGGTCTAGTAGGCACCGGGGAGCTGTTTTTT. Amino acid sequence: CASSLGLVGTGELFF.

A few counts support this clonotype. A much larger clone differs by one base, so this may be a read error. The chain combines TRBV18 with TRBJ1-2, with 7 bases aligning to TRBD1. CDR3 length equals 12 residues. CDR1 KGHSH and CDR2 LQKENI come from the germline V gene. The CDR3 spells CVSAWTGDGYTF. DNA of the CDR3: TGTGTCAGCGCCTGGACAGGTGATGGCTACACCTTC.

This clonotype has ten or more counts. The V call is TRBV2, the J call TRBJ1-3, with D possibly TRBD1 on 6 matching bases. The V end was cut by 7 bases, the J end by 1 base, with 14 bases between. CDR3 length: 15 residues. Germline V gene lookup returns CDR1 SNHLY and CDR2 FYNNEI. CDR3 loop: CASKLATGSGNTIYF. CDR3 sequence (DNA): TGTGCCAGCAAACTCGCGACAGGTTCTGGAAACACCATATATTTT. The entire variable domain, with the rest obtained from reference TRBV2 and TRBJ1-3, is as follows: EPEVTQTPSHQVTQMGQEVILRCVPISNHLYFYWYRQILGQKVEFLVSFYNNEISEKSEIFDDQFSVERPDGSNFTLKIRSTKLEDSAMYFCASKLATGSGNTIYFGEGSWLTVV.

The chain is built from TRBV7-8 and TRBJ2-1, with D perhaps matching TRBD1 (5 bases). The CDR3 has 14 residues. With 3 bases removed from V and 4 bases from J, the gap between germline ends came to 10 bases. Germline assignment: CDR1 SGHVS and CDR2 FQNEAQ. The CDR3 bases are TGTGCCAGCAGCTTTATGGGGCAGTACAATGAGCAGTTCTTC. Translating it yields CASSFMGQYNEQFF.

This clonotype was observed a few times. Being one base from a much bigger clone, this may be a read error. This chain links TRBV20-1 with TRBJ1-5; D not certain. From germline, CDR1 is DFQATT and CDR2 SNEGSKA (reference sequence). The CDR3 has 13 amino acids. The CDR3 here is CSARWVGNQLQHF. As DNA, the CDR3 is TGCAGTGCTAGGTGGGTGGGCAATCAGCTCCAGCATTTT.

V is TRBV2 and J is TRBJ1-1; 7 bases are shared with TRBD1. Germline CDR1 is SNHLY and CDR2 is FYNNEI. CDR3 length: 13 amino acids. Trimming at V came to 9 bases and at J to 2 bases, leaving 6 bases not matched to a gene. The CDR3 sequence: CARDRDRNTEAFF. The CDR3 nucleotides are TGTGCCAGAGATAGGGACAGAAACACTGAAGCTTTCTTT.

The rearrangement uses TRBV5-4 and TRBJ1-2; no definite D call. V lost 4 bases and J 8 bases, leaving 15 bases between the germline ends. This CDR3 comprises 13 residues. Germline CDR1 reads SGHNT; CDR2 reads YYREEE (reference sequence). In DNA, the CDR3 is TGTGCCAGCAGCATCGCGAAAGGAGAGGGCTACACCTTC. Its translation is CASSIAKGEGYTF. The full variable domain, rest sourced from reference TRBV5-4 and TRBJ1-2, is ETGVTQSPTHLIKTRGQQVTLRCSSQSGHNTVSWYQQALGQGPQFIFQYYREEENGRGNFPPRFSGLQFPNYSSELNVNALELDDSALYLCASSIAKGEGYTFGSGTRLTVV.

This clonotype was picked up a small number of times. The gene calls are TRBV15 and TRBJ1-6; D ambiguous. This CDR3 region has 15 residues. Germline CDR1 and CDR2: LNHNV and YYDKDF (reference sequence). V dropped 0 bases and J dropped 7 bases, with 10 bases sitting between them. CDR3 region: CATSRDRQGNSPLHF. As DNA, the CDR3 is TGTGCCACCAGCAGAGATAGGCAAGGGAATTCACCCCTCCACTTT.

A few counts support this clonotype. The chain employs TRBV4-1 and TRBJ1-5, with D perhaps matching TRBD1 (6 bases). Per germline, CDR1 MGHRA and CDR2 YSYEKL. This CDR3 has 20 residues. V lost 1 base, J lost 5 bases, and 27 bases lay in between. CDR3 amino acids: CASSQAQFGGTGRGDQPQHF. The DNA of the CDR3 is TGCGCCAGCAGCCAAGCTCAGTTTGGTGGCACAGGCAGGGGCGATCAGCCCCAGCATTTT.

This clonotype was recorded at least ten times. The rearrangement links TRBV6-2 or TRBV6-3 to TRBJ2-1, with 9 positions matching TRBD2. J lost 3 bases, V lost 8 bases, and 8 bases had no gene match. This CDR3 contains 15 residues. Germline loops: CDR1 MNHEY, CDR2 SVGEGT. The DNA of the CDR3 is TGTGCCAGCTTTACCATAGCGGGGGTCTACAATGAGCAGTTCTTC. It codes for CASFTIAGVYNEQFF.

This clonotype was seen more than once but under ten times. The genes are TRBV4-1 and TRBJ1-5, with 8 bases lining up with TRBD1. The length of the CDR3 is 16 residues. The V gene end was trimmed by 2 bases and the J gene end by 3 bases; junction bases not matched to a gene: 6. In germline, CDR1 is MGHRA, CDR2 YSYEKL. The CDR3 protein is CASSQPRQGFNQPQHF. The CDR3 DNA reads TGCGCCAGCAGCCAACCTAGACAGGGGTTCAATCAGCCCCAGCATTTT.

This clonotype was detected many times. This chain joins TRBV27 and TRBJ2-3; a possible D gene is TRBD1 (6 bases). The CDR3 loop spans 13 amino acids. The germline V gene has CDR1 MNHEY and CDR2 SMNVEV (reference sequence). The ends were cut back, 5 bases at V and 4 bases at J, with 10 bases in the middle. The CDR3 loop is CASSKGGPDTQYF. DNA of the CDR3: TGTGCCAGCAGTAAAGGGGGTCCAGATACGCAGTATTTT.

This clonotype was picked up a small number of times. The chain recombines TRBV24-1 with TRBJ2-5, with 13 bases that match TRBD2. The CDR3 consists of 16 residues. Germline CDR1 and CDR2: KGHDR and SFDVKD. V lost 5 bases, J lost 2 bases, and 4 bases stayed unmatched. The CDR3 DNA sequence: TGTGCCACCAGTGGGGGGACTAGCGGGGCTCAAGAGACCCAGTACTTC. It encodes CATSGGTSGAQETQYF.

The chain joins TRBV4-1 to TRBJ2-5; the D gene is possibly TRBD2 (7 bases). The V end lost 7 bases, the J end lost 0 bases, and 18 bases lay between the germline ends. CDR3 length equals 16 residues. Germline V gene lookup returns CDR1 MGHRA and CDR2 YSYEKL. CDR3 sequence reads: CASKRPGGGYQETQYF. The CDR3 DNA reads as TGCGCCAGCAAGCGCCCGGGCGGGGGCTACCAAGAGACCCAGTACTTC.

This clonotype was counted ten times or more. J is TRBJ2-7 and V is TRBV3-1; weak D call: TRBD1 (6 bases). The CDR3 is 15 amino acids. Trimming took off 4 bases at V and 0 bases at J, with 13 bases between the two ends. Germline V gene lookup returns CDR1 LGHDT and CDR2 YNNKEL (reference sequence). The CDR3 here is CASSLDRRGSYEQYF. DNA of the CDR3: TGTGCCAGCAGCCTAGACAGGAGAGGCTCCTACGAGCAGTACTTC.

This rearrangement joins TRBV20-1 to TRBJ2-3, with 13 positions matching TRBD2. Losses at the gene ends were 3 bases for V and 9 bases for J; bases not matched to a gene: 9. This CDR3 has 15 amino acids. Germline lookup yields CDR1 DFQATT and CDR2 SNEGSKA (reference sequence). The CDR3 coding sequence is TGCAGTGCTAGGGGGACTAGCGGGGATTTATACACGCAGTATTTT. Translated, it gives CSARGTSGDLYTQYF.

The sample holds many counts of this clonotype. The rearrangement links TRBV20-1 to TRBJ2-7, with D possibly being TRBD2 (6 bases). Looked up from germline, CDR1 is DFQATT and CDR2 is SNEGSKA (reference sequence). The CDR3 consists of 12 residues. The V end was cut by 5 bases, the J end by 4 bases, with 12 bases between. The CDR3 loop is CSAGLGGYEQYF. In nucleotides, the CDR3 is TGCAGTGCTGGCCTGGGGGGATACGAGCAGTACTTC.

The chain has TRBV25-1 and TRBJ2-7; D gene ambiguous. The CDR3 is 13 amino acids. Per germline, CDR1 MGHDK and CDR2 SYGVNS. V lost 5 bases and J lost 3, with 11 bases in between. Here the CDR3 DNA reads TGTGCCAGCAGTCCCACGGGTTTCTACGAGCAGTACTTC. This encodes CASSPTGFYEQYF.

This clonotype was counted ten times or more. V is TRBV2 and J is TRBJ1-1; no clear D. Trimming pared 2 bases from V and 1 base from J, leaving 8 bases between. The CDR3 runs to 14 residues. CDR1 and CDR2 from the germline V gene are SNHLY and FYNNEI. In DNA form, the CDR3 reads TGTGCCAGCAGTGAAAAGGTGCGGAACACTGAAGCTTTCTTT. Translation: CASSEKVRNTEAFF. The complete variable domain, with remaining parts taken from reference TRBV2 and TRBJ1-1, reads EPEVTQTPSHQVTQMGQEVILRCVPISNHLYFYWYRQILGQKVEFLVSFYNNEISEKSEIFDDQFSVERPDGSNFTLKIRSTKLEDSAMYFCASSEKVRNTEAFFGQGTRLTVV.

In this sample, this clonotype turned up many times. The chain carries TRBV20-1 and TRBJ2-3; perhaps TRBD2 as D (5 bases). This CDR3 spans 16 amino acids. With 1 base removed from V and 0 bases from J, the gap between germline ends came to 14 bases. The V gene's germline CDR1 is DFQATT and CDR2 SNEGSKA (reference sequence). In DNA, the CDR3 is TGCAGTGCTAGAGGAAGTGGACTGGGGAGCACAGATACGCAGTATTTT. This gives the protein CSARGSGLGSTDTQYF.

This clonotype was observed at least ten times. The chain couples TRBV28 to TRBJ2-3; D perhaps matches TRBD1 (6 bases). The CDR3 length is 15 residues. Trimming left V 6 bases short and J 3 bases short, with 16 bases between. Germline CDR1 and CDR2: MDHEN and SYDVKM. The CDR3 protein is CASSPLGAGTDTQYF. The DNA of the CDR3 is TGTGCCAGCAGCCCTTTGGGGGCTGGGACAGATACGCAGTATTTT. The full variable domain, in which reference TRBV28 and TRBJ2-3 provide the parts outside the CDR3, is DVKVTQSSRYLVKRTGEKVFLECVQDMDHENMFWYRQDPGLGLRLIYFSYDVKMKEKGDIPEGYSVSREKKERFSLILESASTNQTSMYLCASSPLGAGTDTQYFGPGTRLTVL.

At least ten counts were recorded for this clonotype. The chain carries TRBV18 and TRBJ2-3; TRBD2 is a possible D gene (5 bases). The CDR3 consists of 14 residues. Germline CDR1 and CDR2: KGHSH and LQKENI. V was clipped by 0 bases and J by 6 bases, with 10 bases between them. The CDR3, as DNA: TGTGCCAGCTCACCACCTGGAGGCGAGGATACGCAGTATTTT. Encoded protein: CASSPPGGEDTQYF.

There are a few counts of this clonotype. The gene calls are TRBV19 and TRBJ2-1; 10 nucleotides agree with TRBD2. This CDR3 spans 17 amino acids. CDR1 is LNHDA, CDR2 SQIVND, per germline (reference sequence). V shed 7 bases and J 6 bases; nucleotides not matched to a gene: 15. CDR3 sequence: CASKGPQRGGLGNEQFF. The DNA for the CDR3 is TGTGCCAGTAAAGGACCGCAGCGGGGGGGCCTAGGCAATGAGCAGTTCTTC.

Many counts were recorded for this clonotype. The V gene is TRBV5-1, the J gene TRBJ2-7; TRBD1 is a possible D gene (6 bases). Trimming removed 3 bases at V and 3 bases at J, with 10 bases between. The CDR3 totals 13 residues. Per germline, CDR1 SGHRS and CDR2 YFSETQ. The CDR3 bases are TGCGCCAGCAGCTCGGACAGTCTCTACGAGCAGTACTTC. This encodes CASSSDSLYEQYF.

This clonotype was picked up many times. The rearrangement links TRBV6-5 to TRBJ2-3; D remains ambiguous. Trimming removed 2 bases from V and 3 bases from J, with 9 bases in between. CDR3 length equals 14 residues. CDR1 is MNHEY, CDR2 SVGAGI, per germline. The CDR3 sequence is CASSYQRQTDTQYF. The CDR3 nucleotides are TGTGCCAGCAGTTACCAGAGACAAACAGATACGCAGTATTTT.

At least ten counts were recorded for this clonotype. This chain links TRBV27 with TRBJ2-7, with 10 bases fitting TRBD2. J gave up 2 bases and V 8 bases, and 6 bases lay outside the gene matches. There are 14 residues in the CDR3. The V gene's germline CDR1 is MNHEY and CDR2 SMNVEV (reference sequence). In DNA, the CDR3 is TGTGCCAGCGGGCAAGCGGGAGGGGCCTACGAGCAGTACTTC. Translating it yields CASGQAGGAYEQYF.

In its sample, this clonotype was seen many times. The rearrangement links TRBV20-1 to TRBJ2-3, with 8 bases fitting TRBD1. V shed 3 bases, J shed 3 bases, and the junction held 8 bases outside the gene matches. Germline CDR1 and CDR2: DFQATT and SNEGSKA (reference sequence). This CDR3 is built from 15 residues. CDR3 nucleotide sequence: TGCAGTGCTAGTCAAGGACAGGGAGTGACAGATACGCAGTATTTT. Its translation is CSASQGQGVTDTQYF.

The table lists this clonotype with many counts. CDR3 loop: CASKLGGGYTF. The CDR3, as DNA: TGTGCCAGCAAGTTGGGTGGTGGCTACACCTTC. The chain combines TRBV28 with TRBJ1-2, with D unclear. Germline V CDR1 and CDR2: MDHEN, SYDVKM. CDR3 length: 11 residues. V was trimmed by 7 bases and J by 7 bases, leaving 10 bases between them.

This clonotype was counted many times. The rearrangement links TRBV27 to TRBJ2-5; TRBD1 aligns across 8 bases. Germline loops: CDR1 MNHEY, CDR2 SMNVEV (reference sequence). V dropped 5 bases and J dropped 5; count of bases not matched to a gene: 1. This CDR3 comprises 12 residues. In DNA, the CDR3 is TGTGCCAGCAGTCACAGGGGGGAGACCCAGTACTTC. This translates into CASSHRGETQYF.

The table lists this clonotype with many counts. The chain uses TRBV5-8 and TRBJ2-7; maybe TRBD1 (5 bases). The CDR3 totals 15 residues. V lost 3 bases, J lost 6 bases, and 19 bases lay in between. The germline V gene encodes CDR1 SGHTS and CDR2 YDEGEE. The CDR3 sequence is CASSSSGPRVSEQYF. For the CDR3, the DNA is TGTGCCAGCAGCTCCTCCGGCCCCAGGGTAAGCGAGCAGTACTTC.

The chain employs TRBV20-1 and TRBJ2-3; 8 nucleotides align to TRBD2. Per germline, CDR1 DFQATT and CDR2 SNEGSKA (reference sequence). The CDR3 is 14 amino acids. V was clipped by 6 bases and J by 5 bases; unmatched bases: 10. In DNA, the CDR3 is TGCAGTGCAAAGGGAGCGGGAGCGGTAGATACGCAGTATTTT. Translating gives CSAKGAGAVDTQYF.